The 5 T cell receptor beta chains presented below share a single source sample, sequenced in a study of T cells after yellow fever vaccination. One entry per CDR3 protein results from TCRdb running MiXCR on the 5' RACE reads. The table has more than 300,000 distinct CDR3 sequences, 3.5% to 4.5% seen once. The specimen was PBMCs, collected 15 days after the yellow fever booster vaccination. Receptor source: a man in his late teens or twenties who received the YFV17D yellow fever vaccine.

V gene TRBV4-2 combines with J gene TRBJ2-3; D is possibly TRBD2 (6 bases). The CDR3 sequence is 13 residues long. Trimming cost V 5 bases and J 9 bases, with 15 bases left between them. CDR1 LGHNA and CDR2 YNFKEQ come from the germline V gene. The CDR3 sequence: CASSGGSRVTQYF. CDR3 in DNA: TGTGCCAGCAGCGGAGGGTCCCGGGTAACGCAGTATTTT.

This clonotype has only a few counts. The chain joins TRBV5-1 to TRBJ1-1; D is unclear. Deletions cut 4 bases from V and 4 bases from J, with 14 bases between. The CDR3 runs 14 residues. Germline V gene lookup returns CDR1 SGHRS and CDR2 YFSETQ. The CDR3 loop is CASSEKVDPTEAFF. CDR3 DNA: TGCGCCAGCAGCGAGAAGGTTGACCCCACTGAAGCTTTCTTT.

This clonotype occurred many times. CDR3 in DNA: TGTGCCAGCAGCCCCCGACAGGAATCCCACGAGCAGTACTTC. This codes for CASSPRQESHEQYF. This chain connects TRBV7-9 to TRBJ2-7; the D gene is possibly TRBD1 (6 bases). The CDR3 length is 14 residues. Germline V CDR1 and CDR2: SEHNR, FQNEAQ (reference sequence). The ends were cut back, 5 bases at V and 5 bases at J, with 16 bases in the middle. The variable domain in full, with the rest retrieved from reference TRBV7-9 and TRBJ2-7, is DTGVSQNPRHKITKRGQNVTFRCDPISEHNRLYWYRQTLGQGPEFLTYFQNEAQLEKSRLLSDRFSAERPKGSFSTLEIQRTEQGDSAMYLCASSPRQESHEQYFGPGTRLTVT.

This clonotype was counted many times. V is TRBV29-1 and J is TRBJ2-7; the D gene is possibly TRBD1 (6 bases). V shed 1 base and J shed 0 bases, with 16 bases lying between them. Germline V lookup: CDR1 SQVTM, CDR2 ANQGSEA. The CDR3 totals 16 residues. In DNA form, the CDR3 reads TGCAGCGTTGAAGGAGCCCAGGGGAAGGGCTCCTACGAGCAGTACTTC. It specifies CSVEGAQGKGSYEQYF.

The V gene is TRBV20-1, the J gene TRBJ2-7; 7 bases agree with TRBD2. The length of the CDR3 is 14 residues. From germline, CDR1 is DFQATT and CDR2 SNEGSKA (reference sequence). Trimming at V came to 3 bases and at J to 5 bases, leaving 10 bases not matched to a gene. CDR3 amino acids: CSARGAGEINEQYV. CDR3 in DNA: TGCAGTGCTAGGGGCGCGGGGGAAATAAACGAGCAGTACGTC.